This is a list of T cell receptor beta chains from one sample in a study of patients and donors after allogeneic stem cell transplantation. TCRdb reprocessed the RT-PCR reads via MiXCR and lists one record per CDR3 protein. The sample holds about 960,000 distinct CDR3 sequences, over 15% seen once. Specimen: blood, either unsorted or a sorted T cell fraction (not recorded which). The receptors stem from a human donor who was either an allogeneic HSCT recipient or a stem cell or donor lymphocyte infusion donor (not recorded which). It is not recorded whose cells these are; they may come from a transplant donor. CDR3s include the opening cysteine and the closing phenylalanine or tryptophan. Each record gives: J gene, CDR3 length, V gene, D gene, CDR3 protein. D genes are given only for firm matches.

>TRBJ2-1|13|TRBV6-4|NA
CASSAGPGGEQFF
>TRBJ2-2|13|TRBV25-1|NA
CASSAGTTGELFF
>TRBJ1-1|15|TRBV20-1|NA
CSARDQGNLRTEAFF
>TRBJ1-5|13|TRBV20-1|NA
CSANTLVFQPQHF
>TRBJ2-3|12|TRBV7-9|NA
CASSQGWGTQYF
>TRBJ1-5|15|TRBV9|NA
CASSVGRNSNQPQHF
>TRBJ1-5|16|TRBV4-3|NA
CASSRPVGNSNQPQHF
>TRBJ2-3|17|TRBV12-3/TRBV12-4|NA
CASSPTGAWTDTDTQYF
>TRBJ1-1|14|TRBV7-9|NA
CASSLRDANTEAFF
>TRBJ1-1|12|TRBV10-3|NA
CAISDVQGGAFF
>TRBJ2-7|14|TRBV3-1|NA
CASSQEMGAYEQYF
>TRBJ1-5|15|TRBV27|NA
CASSLISRQNQPQHF
>TRBJ1-2|16|TRBV5-1|NA
CASSLEPRRVNYGYTF
>TRBJ2-5|14|TRBV27|TRBD1
CASSFSTGGETQYF
>TRBJ2-5|15|TRBV12-3/TRBV12-4|TRBD1
CASSPSTGRRGTQYF
>TRBJ2-1|15|TRBV10-3|NA
CAISAGRVGTYEQFF
>TRBJ1-1|12|TRBV6-2/TRBV6-3|TRBD1
CASKGTGYEAFF
>TRBJ1-2|17|TRBV20-1|NA
CSARDGLGGRINYGYTF
>TRBJ1-1|18|TRBV15|NA
CATSRAFMKGRTNTEAFF
>TRBJ2-7|17|TRBV4-1|TRBD2
CASSLTGLAGDSYEQYF
>TRBJ1-3|11|TRBV7-9|NA
CASRTGNTIYF
>TRBJ1-1|9|TRBV6-6|NA
CAWPGEAFF
>TRBJ2-1|12|TRBV29-1|NA
CSGLLRGNEQFF